This TCR beta chain was identified during a study of T cell repertoires in cytomegalovirus infection. Looking at the study overall: From public TCR beta signatures came an indication of both CMV infection and matching HLA type.

General observations from the study: What dominated the ex vivo response were HLA-C-restricted CMV-specific TCR beta clonotypes.

The CDR3 extends over 16 amino acids. V lost 4 bases, J lost 4 bases, and 16 bases lay in between. In its sample, this clonotype was seen many times. Its antigen remains unknown. TCRdb reanalysed the reads using MiXCR and keeps one entry per CDR3 protein. Of around 190,000 distinct CDR3 sequences listed, 13% to 15% were seen once; the top ten hold more than 20%. V usage is TRBV12-3 or TRBV12-4 and J usage is TRBJ2-2; D might be TRBD1 or TRBD2, each matching 5 bases. What was sequenced was PBMCs. This receptor was taken from a human donor in good health (CMV status not recorded). Some clones in this sample may be carry-over from other donors' samples. The CDR3 DNA follows: TGTGCCAGCAGTTCCTTTTGGGGGAAAAGCACCGGGGAGCTGTTTTTT. Translation: CASSSFWGKSTGELFF.